Each of the 10 T cell receptor beta chains below was sequenced from the same sample in a study of T cells in Graves' hyperthyroidism and ophthalmopathy. Authors of the study amplified TCR beta CDR3 regions from RNA transcripts. HTBI primers drove first-round RT-PCR of the TCR CDR3. MiXCR was run by TCRdb on the multiplex PCR reads, yielding one entry per CDR3 protein. Of fewer than 550,000 distinct CDR3 sequences listed, approximately 25% are singletons. Source material: blood. All receptors derive from a woman under 40 with Graves' ophthalmopathy.

This rearrangement joins TRBV6-1 to TRBJ1-6, with TRBD1 as a possible D gene (6 bases). V lost 6 bases to trimming and J lost 9 bases, with 15 bases between them. This CDR3 region has 14 residues. Germline CDR1 MNHNS, CDR2 SASEGT. The CDR3 reads CASSTSTGPSPLHF. CDR3 in DNA: TGTGCCAGCAGCACCTCAACAGGGCCTTCACCCCTCCACTTT.

This clonotype was observed at least ten times. The gene calls are TRBV20-1 and TRBJ1-2, with TRBD1 matching over 8 bases. This CDR3 has 14 residues. V dropped 3 bases and J dropped 6; count of bases not matched to a gene: 9. Germline V gene lookup returns CDR1 DFQATT and CDR2 SNEGSKA (reference sequence). CDR3 amino acids: CSASPGGAFDGYTF. The DNA for the CDR3 is TGCAGTGCTAGCCCAGGGGGCGCGTTTGATGGCTACACCTTC.

Ten or more counts support this clonotype. This chain links TRBV7-2 with TRBJ1-2; D is perhaps TRBD1 (6 bases). V dropped 5 bases and J dropped 6 bases, with 16 bases sitting between them. The CDR3 has 14 residues. Looked up from germline, CDR1 is SGHTA and CDR2 is FQGNSA. The CDR3 region is CASSAGTTIDGYTF. For the CDR3, the DNA is TGTGCCAGCAGCGCCGGGACAACTATTGATGGCTACACCTTC.

The chain uses TRBV4-1 and TRBJ1-1; D unclear. Trimming removed 0 bases at V and 4 bases at J, with 15 bases between. Germline V CDR1 and CDR2: MGHRA, YSYEKL. This CDR3 comprises 16 residues. CDR3: CASSQDRRGWITEAFF. CDR3 sequence (DNA): TGCGCCAGCAGCCAAGACAGGCGGGGATGGATCACTGAAGCTTTCTTT.

This clonotype was observed a few times. The rearrangement joins TRBV6-2 or TRBV6-3 to TRBJ1-2, with 7 bases aligning to TRBD1. The CDR3 is 14 residues long. V shed 5 bases and J 8 bases; nucleotides not matched to a gene: 11. The germline gives CDR1 MNHEY, CDR2 SVGEGT. Here the CDR3 reads CASSPLIQGGGYTF. CDR3 DNA sequence: TGTGCCAGCAGTCCTCTCATCCAGGGGGGAGGCTACACCTTC.

There are many counts of this clonotype. The CDR3 nucleotides are TGTGCCAGCAGTTTAGCATCACAGGGTAATGGCTACACCTTC. This sequence encodes CASSLASQGNGYTF. The rearrangement links TRBV12-3 or TRBV12-4 to TRBJ1-2; possible D gene TRBD1, 6 bases. This CDR3 has 14 residues. Trimming removed 0 bases at V and 6 bases at J, with 11 bases between.

V gene TRBV25-1 combines with J gene TRBJ2-5; D tentatively reads TRBD1 or TRBD2 (5 bases each). This CDR3 region has 17 residues. V lost 6 bases, J lost 0 bases, and 20 bases lay in between. From germline, CDR1 is MGHDK and CDR2 SYGVNS. In nucleotides, the CDR3 is TGTGCCAGCAGCCAAGGGGACGGACTCGCGTACCAAGAGACCCAGTACTTC. This gives the protein CASSQGDGLAYQETQYF.

This clonotype has ten or more counts. The chain links TRBV12-3 or TRBV12-4 to TRBJ1-5, with a possible D match to TRBD1 (5 bases). The V end was cut by 7 bases, the J end by 0 bases, with 10 bases between. This CDR3 region has 14 residues. The CDR3 DNA follows: TGTGCCAGCACTCTAGGGGATAGCAATCAGCCCCAGCATTTT. Translation gives CASTLGDSNQPQHF.

This clonotype was found many times. CDR3 coding DNA: TGTGCCAGCAGCGACAGGGAGGACTATGGCTACACCTTC. It codes for CASSDREDYGYTF. The chain links TRBV11-2 to TRBJ1-2; the match to TRBD1 covers 7 bases. The CDR3 covers 13 residues. Per germline, CDR1 SGHAT and CDR2 FQNNGV. Germline trimming cut 5 bases from V and 3 bases from J; bases unmatched to any gene: 3.

Ten or more counts support this clonotype. J is TRBJ1-1 and V is TRBV28, with 8 bases lining up with TRBD1. The CDR3 length is 13 residues. In germline, CDR1 is MDHEN, CDR2 SYDVKM. With V trimmed by 11 bases and J by 5 bases, 10 bases remained unmatched. CDR3 sequence reads: CAGGTGGGTEAFF. CDR3 coding DNA: TGTGCCGGGGGGACAGGAGGGGGGACTGAAGCTTTCTTT.